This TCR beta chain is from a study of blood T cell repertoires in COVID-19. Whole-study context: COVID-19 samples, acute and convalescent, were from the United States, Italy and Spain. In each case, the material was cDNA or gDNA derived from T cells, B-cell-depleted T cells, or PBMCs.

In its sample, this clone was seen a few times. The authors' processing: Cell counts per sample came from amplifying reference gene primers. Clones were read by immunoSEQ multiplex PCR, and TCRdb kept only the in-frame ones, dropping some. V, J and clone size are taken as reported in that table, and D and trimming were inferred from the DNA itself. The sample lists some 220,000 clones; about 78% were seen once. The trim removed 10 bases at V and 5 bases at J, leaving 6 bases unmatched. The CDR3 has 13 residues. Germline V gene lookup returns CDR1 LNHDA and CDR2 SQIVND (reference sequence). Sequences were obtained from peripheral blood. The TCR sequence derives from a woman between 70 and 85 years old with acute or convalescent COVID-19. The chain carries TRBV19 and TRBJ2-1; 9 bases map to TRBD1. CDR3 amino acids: CAIGTGFNNEQFF. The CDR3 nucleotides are TGTGCCATCGGGACAGGGTTCAACAATGAGCAGTTCTTC.